The 11 T cell receptor beta chains given below trace back to one sample, sequenced in a study of cytomegalovirus exposure and HLA in healthy donors. The PCR had 60 Vbeta and 13 Jbeta primers. The repertoire was sequenced with immunoSEQ multiplex PCR; TCRdb's copy has only in-frame clones and lacks some. The profile covers approximately 120,000 clones, with 75% to 80% appearing a single time and just under 6.5% taken by the ten largest. The specimen sequenced was PBMCs. The receptors were gathered from a woman aged 40 to 50 in good health and CMV-seronegative.

The CDR3, as DNA: TGTGCCAGCAGCTTCAGCGGGCAGGGCGATCAGCCCCAGCATTTT. It specifies CASSFSGQGDQPQHF. The rearrangement uses TRBV7-2 and TRBJ1-5, with D possibly TRBD1 on 5 matching bases. Germline CDR1 SGHTA, CDR2 FQGNSA. V lost 3 bases and J 5 bases, leaving 14 bases between the germline ends. CDR3 length: 15 residues.

This clone was seen only a few times. The rearrangement links TRBV4-2 to TRBJ2-7; 8 positions match TRBD2. CDR3 length equals 14 residues. The germline V gene encodes CDR1 LGHNA and CDR2 YNFKEQ. Trimming took 6 bases from V and 7 from J; bases not matched to a gene: 11. This CDR3 reads CASRAGRIAGEQYF. The CDR3 DNA sequence: TGTGCCAGCAGAGCGGGGAGAATAGCGGGGGAGCAGTACTTC.

This clone was picked up a small number of times. The rearrangement links TRBV11-3 to TRBJ2-1; 11 positions match TRBD2. Losses at the gene ends were 2 bases for V and 2 bases for J; bases not matched to a gene: 2. Germline assignment: CDR1 SGHNT and CDR2 YENEEA. The CDR3 is 16 amino acids. The CDR3 DNA follows: TGTGCCAGCAGCTTAAGACTAGCGGGAACCTACAATGAGCAGTTCTTC. Its translation: CASSLRLAGTYNEQFF.

The gene calls are TRBV11-2 and TRBJ2-3; 7 nucleotides line up with TRBD2. This CDR3 contains 13 residues. The V segment lost 3 bases and the J segment 5 bases; nucleotides outside the gene matches: 2. CDR1 and CDR2 (germline): SGHAT, FQNNGV. As DNA, the CDR3 is TGTGCCAGCAGCTTTCGGACTAGAGATACGCAGTATTTT. This encodes CASSFRTRDTQYF.

The sample holds many counts of this clone. V gene TRBV28 combines with J gene TRBJ2-7, with D unclear. Germline lookup yields CDR1 MDHEN and CDR2 SYDVKM. This CDR3 comprises 19 residues. Deletions cut 3 bases from V and 1 base from J, with 25 bases between. The CDR3 here is CASSFPRLFARSHSYEQYF. The CDR3 coding sequence is TGTGCCAGCAGTTTTCCTCGACTTTTCGCTCGCAGCCATTCCTACGAGCAGTACTTC. The whole variable domain, remainder taken from reference TRBV28 and TRBJ2-7, is DVKVTQSSRYLVKRTGEKVFLECVQDMDHENMFWYRQDPGLGLRLIYFSYDVKMKEKGDIPEGYSVSREKKERFSLILESASTNQTSMYLCASSFPRLFARSHSYEQYFGPGTRLTVT.

The chain uses TRBV28 and TRBJ2-1; 12 nucleotides agree with TRBD2. CDR1 MDHEN and CDR2 SYDVKM come from the germline V gene. Germline trimming cut 6 bases from V and 3 bases from J; bases unmatched to any gene: 12. The CDR3 has 18 residues. This CDR3 is CASSSGTSGYGYYNEQFF. The CDR3 DNA reads TGTGCCAGCAGCTCCGGGACTAGCGGGTACGGCTACTACAATGAGCAGTTCTTC.

The chain recombines TRBV19 with TRBJ2-3; 8 positions agree with TRBD2. CDR3 length: 14 amino acids. The germline V gene has CDR1 LNHDA and CDR2 SQIVND (reference sequence). V was clipped by 8 bases and J by 4 bases; unmatched bases: 8. The CDR3 spells CASVSSGMSDTQYF. As DNA, the CDR3 is TGTGCCAGTGTTAGTAGCGGGATGTCAGATACGCAGTATTTT. Full variable domain (outside the CDR3, taken from reference TRBV19 and TRBJ2-3): DGGITQSPKYLFRKEGQNVTLSCEQNLNHDAMYWYRQDPGQGLRLIYYSQIVNDFQKGDIAEGYSVSREKKESFPLTVTSAQKNPTAFYLCASVSSGMSDTQYFGPGTRLTVL.

The chain recombines TRBV4-1 with TRBJ1-4, with 11 bases identical to TRBD1. This CDR3 is 18 amino acids long. Germline CDR1 is MGHRA and CDR2 is YSYEKL. V lost 0 bases to trimming and J lost 4 bases; unmatched junction nucleotides: 7. The CDR3 DNA sequence: TGCGCCAGCAGCCAAGACCCCGGACAGGGGGCTGGTAATGAAAAACTGTTTTTT. It yields the protein CASSQDPGQGAGNEKLFF.

This clone occurred a few times. CDR3 nucleotides: TGCGCCAGCAGTGATCGGGCGGGCCAAGAGACCCAGTACTTC. As protein: CASSDRAGQETQYF. This rearrangement joins TRBV10-1 to TRBJ2-5; tentative D call: TRBD2 (5 bases). V was pared by 3 bases and J by 1 base, with 9 bases between. Per the germline V gene, CDR1 is WNHNN and CDR2 is SYGVQD (reference sequence). There are 14 residues in the CDR3.

This clone was seen a single time. This chain links TRBV28 with TRBJ2-5; D is perhaps TRBD2 (6 bases). CDR3 length: 17 amino acids. In germline, CDR1 is MDHEN, CDR2 SYDVKM. Trimming pared 7 bases from V and 2 bases from J, leaving 23 bases between. This CDR3 is CASTLAAWRGRQETQYF. The CDR3 DNA is TGTGCCAGCACCTTAGCGGCCTGGAGGGGCCGACAAGAGACCCAGTACTTC. The variable domain in full, with the rest retrieved from reference TRBV28 and TRBJ2-5, is DVKVTQSSRYLVKRTGEKVFLECVQDMDHENMFWYRQDPGLGLRLIYFSYDVKMKEKGDIPEGYSVSREKKERFSLILESASTNQTSMYLCASTLAAWRGRQETQYFGPGTRLLVL.

The chain uses TRBV18 and TRBJ2-3; D uncertain. The CDR3 totals 14 residues. Between the trimmed V and J ends, which lost 4 bases and 4 bases, there was a span of 12 bases. From germline, CDR1 is KGHSH and CDR2 LQKENI. CDR3 loop: CASSLRVSPDTQYF. The DNA of the CDR3 is TGTGCCAGCTCACTACGCGTGTCCCCAGATACGCAGTATTTT.